This T cell receptor beta chain comes out of a study of technical replicates of blood from several donors. The data were produced by immunoSEQ multiplex PCR, yet TCRdb's version contains in-frame clones alone and is incomplete. The sample yields some 77,000 clones, about 96% seen once. The CDR3 contains 15 residues. Per germline, CDR1 MNHEY and CDR2 SVGAGI. Trimming took off 6 bases at V and 0 bases at J, with 15 bases between the two ends. Source material: T cells isolated from PBMCs. The V and J genes are TRBV6-5 and TRBJ2-7; no definite D call. The TCR sequence derives from a human donor in good health. The DNA for the CDR3 is TGTGCCAGCAGCCCATCAGCGTTTAGCTCCTACGAGCAGTACTTC. Translating it yields CASSPSAFSSYEQYF.